Presented here are 19 T cell receptor beta chains from one specimen sequenced in a study of T cell clonotyping in hematopoietic cell transplantation. Generated by immunoSEQ multiplex PCR, the TCRdb table keeps only in-frame clones and is missing some. The sample consists of approximately 80,000 clones, about 96% of them appearing once. Time point indicated: recipient sample about 28 days before transplant, after cytoreduction. The sample here was peripheral blood mononuclear cells, taken before stem cell transplant. The receptors derive from a woman in her 50s with acute myeloid leukemia. Some clones in this sample may be carry-over from other donors' samples.

The V gene is TRBV28, the J gene TRBJ1-1; tentative D call: TRBD1 (5 bases). V shed 5 bases and J shed 4 bases, with 11 bases lying between them. Germline V lookup: CDR1 MDHEN, CDR2 SYDVKM. The CDR3 is made up of 13 amino acids. The chain's CDR3 is CASSTRGRTEAFF. The CDR3 DNA sequence: TGTGCCAGCAGTACAAGGGGTCGCACTGAAGCTTTCTTT.

The table lists this clone with a count of one. V gene TRBV10-3 combines with J gene TRBJ1-3, with TRBD1 as a possible D gene (5 bases). Germline V gene sequence: CDR1 ENHRY, CDR2 SYGVKD. V dropped 3 bases and J dropped 4 bases, with 19 bases sitting between them. The CDR3 sequence is 17 residues long. DNA for the CDR3: TGTGCCATCAGTGATCTGTCCAGGGAAGTGGGCGGAAACACCATATATTTT. This translates into CAISDLSREVGGNTIYF.

This chain connects TRBV9 to TRBJ1-3; D is unresolved. V was clipped by 1 base and J by 2 bases, with 13 bases between them. The CDR3 loop spans 16 amino acids. CDR1 is SGDLS, CDR2 YYNGEE, per germline. Written as DNA, the CDR3 is TGTGCCAGCAGCGTAAAGACAAGCACCACTGGAAACACCATATATTTT. This codes for CASSVKTSTTGNTIYF.

V gene TRBV5-4 combines with J gene TRBJ2-6; D tentatively fits TRBD1 or TRBD2 (6 bases each). The CDR3 is 16 residues long. Trimming stripped 5 bases from V and 1 base from J, with 13 bases between. Germline-derived CDR1 and CDR2 are SGHNT and YYREEE (reference sequence). CDR3 nucleotide sequence: TGTGCCAGCAGTTCTAGGGGGGCTTCTGGGGCCAACGTCCTGACTTTC. This translates into CASSSRGASGANVLTF.

Here the CDR3 reads CAISELGVLTEAFF. The DNA of the CDR3 is TGTGCCATCAGTGAGCTTGGGGTATTAACTGAAGCTTTCTTT. The rearrangement links TRBV10-3 to TRBJ1-1; D not certain. In germline, CDR1 is ENHRY, CDR2 SYGVKD. Trimming pared 2 bases from V and 5 bases from J, leaving 12 bases between. CDR3 size: 14 residues.

The V gene is TRBV19, the J gene TRBJ2-3; 9 bases line up with TRBD1. J was trimmed by 1 base and V by 3 bases; bases with no gene match: 5. Germline V gene sequence: CDR1 LNHDA, CDR2 SQIVND (reference sequence). CDR3 size: 16 residues. Written as DNA, the CDR3 is TGTGCCAGTAGTATTTTCCGGGACAGGGGCACAGATACGCAGTATTTT. This translates into CASSIFRDRGTDTQYF.

This chain links TRBV6-5 with TRBJ1-1; no definite D call. CDR1 is MNHEY, CDR2 SVGAGI, per germline. The germline V and J ends were trimmed by 6 bases and 11 bases, with 16 bases remaining between them. The CDR3 extends over 12 amino acids. DNA of the CDR3: TGTGCCAGCAGCCCTCTCCGGGGTGGCGCTTTCTTT. This encodes CASSPLRGGAFF.

The genes are TRBV5-6 and TRBJ2-5; TRBD2 agrees at 8 bases. With 2 bases clipped from V and 1 base from J, the junction kept 4 bases outside the gene matches. The CDR3 length is 15 residues. The germline CDR1 and CDR2 sequences are SGHDT and YYEEEE. The CDR3 sequence: CASSFGLALQETQYF. The CDR3 DNA reads TGTGCCAGCAGCTTCGGACTAGCTCTCCAAGAGACCCAGTACTTC.

This chain links TRBV2 with TRBJ1-2; D is unclear. CDR3 length: 9 residues. Germline CDR1 is SNHLY and CDR2 is FYNNEI. Trimming stripped 8 bases from V and 8 bases from J, with 6 bases between. The DNA for the CDR3 is TGTGCCAGCGGGGAAGGCTACACCTTC. It is translated as CASGEGYTF.

The V call is TRBV7-3, the J call TRBJ2-1, with D uncertain. The CDR3 runs 15 residues. The germline gives CDR1 SGHTA, CDR2 FQGTGA. Trimming pared 5 bases from V and 6 bases from J, leaving 17 bases between. The CDR3 reads CASSPTATLPNEQFF. The CDR3 region has the DNA TGTGCCAGCAGCCCAACAGCCACACTTCCCAATGAGCAGTTCTTC. The whole variable domain, remainder taken from reference TRBV7-3 and TRBJ2-1, is GAGVSQTPSNKVTEKGKYVELRCDPISGHTALYWYRQSLGQGPEFLIYFQGTGAADDSGLPNDRFFAVRPEGSVSTLKIQRTERGDSAVYLCASSPTATLPNEQFFGPGTRLTVL.

In its sample, this clone was seen a few times. The V call is TRBV11-2, the J call TRBJ2-5; either TRBD1 or TRBD2 may supply D (5 bases each). The CDR3 spans 14 residues. V lost 3 bases and J lost 1, with 9 bases in between. Germline V lookup: CDR1 SGHAT, CDR2 FQNNGV. In DNA, the CDR3 is TGTGCCAGCAGCTTGGGACGTCTCCAAGAGACCCAGTACTTC. This gives the protein CASSLGRLQETQYF.

The chain couples TRBV6-5 to TRBJ2-7, with 9 nucleotides matching TRBD1. V lost 6 bases and J lost 6; bases outside the gene matches: 9. Germline assignment: CDR1 MNHEY and CDR2 SVGAGI. The CDR3 length is 14 residues. The CDR3 spells CASRHRDRVAEQYF. CDR3 in DNA: TGTGCCAGCAGGCACCGGGACAGGGTTGCCGAGCAGTACTTC.

The V call is TRBV28, the J call TRBJ1-1; no clear D gene. CDR3 length equals 14 residues. From germline, CDR1 is MDHEN and CDR2 SYDVKM. Trimming removed 1 base at V and 1 base at J, with 7 bases between. The CDR3 DNA reads as TGTGCCAGCAGTTTATATCGGGAGAACACTGAAGCTTTCTTT. This gives the protein CASSLYRENTEAFF.

The V call is TRBV30, the J call TRBJ2-7; weak D call: TRBD1 (6 bases). Deletions cut 5 bases from V and 3 bases from J, with 11 bases between. The germline gives CDR1 GTSNPN, CDR2 SVGIG (reference sequence). The CDR3 is 12 amino acids. The CDR3 bases are TGTGCCTGGGGTAGACAGGACTACGAGCAGTACTTC. It yields the protein CAWGRQDYEQYF. The full variable domain, completed using reference TRBV30 and TRBJ2-7, is SQTIHQWPATLVQPVGSPLSLECTVEGTSNPNLYWYRQAAGRGLQLLFYSVGIGQISSEVPQNLSASRPQDRQFILSSKKLLLSDSGFYLCAWGRQDYEQYFGPGTRLTVT.

The chain couples TRBV7-6 to TRBJ2-7, with 11 bases identical to TRBD2. The V segment lost 4 bases and the J segment 2 bases; nucleotides outside the gene matches: 4. The germline gives CDR1 SGHVS, CDR2 FNYEAQ. This CDR3 is 15 amino acids long. CDR3 loop: CASSSPGLAAYEQYF. The CDR3 DNA follows: TGTGCCAGCAGCTCTCCGGGACTAGCGGCCTACGAGCAGTACTTC.

Turning to this clone: Different DNA sequences within this sample yield the same CDR3. V usage is TRBV6-5 and J usage is TRBJ1-1; 7 nucleotides align to TRBD1. The V segment lost 6 bases and the J segment 7 bases; nucleotides outside the gene matches: 2. The germline V gene encodes CDR1 MNHEY and CDR2 SVGAGI. The CDR3 is 11 residues long. The CDR3 spells CASSRQGEAFF. CDR3 bases: TGTGCCAGCAGCCGACAGGGTGAAGCTTTCTTT.

Regarding this clone: One junction end disagrees with the germline gene, perhaps due to a read error. The chain employs TRBV4-1 and TRBJ2-7; D might be TRBD1 (5 bases). This CDR3 contains 15 residues. Germline CDR1 MGHRA, CDR2 YSYEKL. The CDR3 protein is CASRQDLTVPTQQYF. The CDR3 region has the DNA TGCGCCAGCAGGCAAGACCTGACAGTTCCTACGCAGCAGTACTTC.

DNA of the CDR3: TGTGCCAGCAGCCCACCGGGACTAGCGGGAAAAGAGCAGTACTTC. Residues: CASSPPGLAGKEQYF. The rearrangement joins TRBV7-9 to TRBJ2-7; 13 bases agree with TRBD2. Germline V gene lookup returns CDR1 SEHNR and CDR2 FQNEAQ (reference sequence). The CDR3 is made up of 15 amino acids. V shed 5 bases and J 7 bases; nucleotides not matched to a gene: 8. Based on the CDR3 plus reference TRBV7-9 and TRBJ2-7, the full variable domain is DTGVSQNPRHKITKRGQNVTFRCDPISEHNRLYWYRQTLGQGPEFLTYFQNEAQLEKSRLLSDRFSAERPKGSFSTLEIQRTEQGDSAMYLCASSPPGLAGKEQYFGPGTRLTVT.

This sequence joins TRBV5-6 and TRBJ2-5; 12 bases line up with TRBD2. The ends lost 4 bases at V and 2 bases at J; junction bases unmatched: 6. CDR1 SGHDT and CDR2 YYEEEE come from the germline V gene. This CDR3 spans 16 amino acids. This CDR3 is CASSVPGTSGQETQYF. The DNA of the CDR3 is TGTGCCAGCAGCGTACCCGGGACTAGCGGGCAAGAGACCCAGTACTTC.